Each of the 15 T cell receptor beta chains below was sequenced from the same sample in a study of T cells after yellow fever vaccination (dated by TCRdb to the late 2010s). The library was generated by 5' RACE. Sequencing was carried out with an Illumina NovaSeq 6000. TCRdb passed the public sequencing reads through fastp at Q25 and MiXCR, retaining productive beta sequences. All rows with the same CDR3 protein become a single entry with the most common DNA and genes. The sample data list approximately 250,000 distinct CDR3 sequences, and 3.6% of these were observed just once. The ten biggest clones cover roughly a fifth of the sample. Taken with the paper, the label for treatment or condition translates to: live attenuated yellow fever vaccine strain. The starting material was PBMCs, obtained 15 days after the yellow fever booster vaccination. The receptors originated from a man aged 18 to 35 who received the YFV17D yellow fever vaccine.

Ten or more counts support this clonotype. The V and J genes are TRBV5-1 and TRBJ2-5, with D uncertain. The CDR3 covers 14 residues. Germline-derived CDR1 and CDR2 are SGHRS and YFSETQ. V was trimmed by 1 base and J by 5 bases, leaving 12 bases between them. The CDR3 coding sequence is TGCGCCAGCAGCTTGTACGGACCCCCGGAGACCCAGTACTTC. This gives the protein CASSLYGPPETQYF.

This clonotype was picked up many times. CDR3 in amino acids: CASSLIGGYNQPQHF. CDR3 DNA sequence: TGTGCCAGCAGCTTAATAGGGGGGTACAATCAGCCCCAGCATTTT. The V call is TRBV7-2, the J call TRBJ1-5; weak D call: TRBD1 (6 bases). The CDR3 has 15 amino acids. Germline lookup yields CDR1 SGHTA and CDR2 FQGNSA. Trimming removed 2 bases at V and 3 bases at J, with 11 bases between. Full variable domain (remainder filled in from reference TRBV7-2 and TRBJ1-5): GAGVSQSPSNKVTEKGKDVELRCDPISGHTALYWYRQSLGQGLEFLIYFQGNSAPDKSGLPSDRFSAERTGGSVSTLTIQRTQQEDSAVYLCASSLIGGYNQPQHFGDGTRLSIL.

This clonotype occurred many times. The gene calls are TRBV5-5 and TRBJ2-5, with 13 positions matching TRBD2. Germline assignment: CDR1 SGHKS and CDR2 YYEKEE (reference sequence). CDR3 length: 17 amino acids. The V segment lost 1 base and the J segment 3 bases; nucleotides outside the gene matches: 6. In DNA, the CDR3 is TGTGCCAGCAGCTTGATCAGGACTAGCGGGGGAAAAGAGACCCAGTACTTC. It yields the protein CASSLIRTSGGKETQYF.

This clonotype was seen many times. The chain employs TRBV7-2 and TRBJ2-3; D remains unclear. Germline V gene data show CDR1 as SGHTA and CDR2 as FQGNSA. V lost 2 bases, J lost 1 base, and 13 bases lay in between. CDR3 length: 16 amino acids. CDR3 nucleotide sequence: TGTGCCAGCAGCTTAATCGACATCTCCGGCACAGATACGCAGTATTTT. Protein: CASSLIDISGTDTQYF.

This clonotype has a count of ten or more. The gene calls are TRBV4-2 and TRBJ1-2; D may be TRBD1 (5 bases). The ends were cut back, 0 bases at V and 5 bases at J, with 13 bases in the middle. Germline CDR1 reads LGHNA; CDR2 reads YNFKEQ. The CDR3 spans 15 residues. CDR3 in amino acids: CASSQDRPRQYGYTF. As DNA, the CDR3 is TGTGCCAGCAGCCAAGATCGGCCTCGACAGTATGGCTACACCTTC.

This clonotype was seen at least ten times. The chain couples TRBV10-3 to TRBJ2-2, with 15 bases fitting TRBD2. V shed 3 bases and J 5 bases; nucleotides not matched to a gene: 7. Germline-derived CDR1 and CDR2 are ENHRY and SYGVKD. This CDR3 is 18 amino acids long. The CDR3 DNA sequence: TGTGCCATCAGTGATCCAGGACTAGCGGGGGGGCCGACCGGGGAGCTGTTTTTT. Its protein product is CAISDPGLAGGPTGELFF.

Concerning this clonotype: A much more abundant neighbour one base away suggests this may be a read error. This rearrangement joins TRBV7-3 to TRBJ2-5; tentative D call: TRBD1 (5 bases). Germline-derived CDR1 and CDR2 are SGHTA and FQGTGA. The CDR3 sequence is 14 residues long. Trimming removed 2 bases from V and 5 bases from J, with 12 bases in between. The CDR3 spells CASSLGALHETQYF. The DNA of the CDR3 is TGTGCCAGCAGCTTAGGGGCCCTTCATGAGACCCAGTACTTC.

This clonotype has more than one count but fewer than ten. The V call is TRBV7-2, the J call TRBJ1-1; D unresolved. V gave up 2 bases and J gave up 6 bases, with 10 bases separating them. CDR1 SGHTA and CDR2 FQGNSA come from the germline V gene. This CDR3 contains 13 residues. The CDR3 loop is CASSLWRAPEAFF. The CDR3 coding sequence is TGTGCCAGCAGCTTATGGAGAGCCCCTGAAGCTTTCTTT.

Ten or more counts support this clonotype. The V gene is TRBV25-1, the J gene TRBJ2-7, with D possibly TRBD2 on 6 matching bases. V lost 5 bases and J 7 bases, leaving 18 bases between the germline ends. CDR1 is MGHDK and CDR2 is SYGVNS in the germline V gene. The CDR3 consists of 14 residues. CDR3 in amino acids: CASSPSGEVGEQYF. The CDR3 region has the DNA TGTGCCAGCAGTCCCTCCGGGGAGGTGGGTGAGCAGTACTTC.

This chain uses TRBV24-1 with TRBJ2-1, with unresolved D. The length of the CDR3 is 16 residues. Germline values: CDR1 KGHDR, CDR2 SFDVKD. V gave up 2 bases and J gave up 5 bases, with 15 bases separating them. The CDR3 nucleotides are TGTGCCACCAGTGATTCGGACGGTAGAACGCACAATGAGCAGTTCTTC. This gives the protein CATSDSDGRTHNEQFF.

Ten or more counts support this clonotype. The CDR3 reads CASSYSPRTVVTEQYF. CDR3 DNA: TGTGCCAGCAGTTACTCGCCCCGGACGGTGGTTACGGAGCAGTACTTC. The chain recombines TRBV6-5 with TRBJ2-7; the D is unclear. Germline lookup yields CDR1 MNHEY and CDR2 SVGAGI. V gave up 0 bases and J gave up 7 bases, with 19 bases separating them. This CDR3 region has 16 residues.

The chain carries TRBV7-2 and TRBJ1-2; 10 bases match TRBD1. The CDR3 spans 17 residues. J lost 4 bases, V lost 3 bases, and 11 bases had no gene match. Germline CDR1 SGHTA, CDR2 FQGNSA. The CDR3 region is CASSLSQTRQGAYGYTF. The CDR3 DNA sequence: TGTGCCAGCAGCTTGTCTCAAACTCGACAGGGGGCCTATGGCTACACCTTC.

This clonotype has at least ten counts. The V and J genes are TRBV5-1 and TRBJ2-7; 7 bases match TRBD1. CDR1 and CDR2 from the germline V gene are SGHRS and YFSETQ. CDR3 length: 16 amino acids. V lost 0 bases to trimming and J lost 2 bases; unmatched junction nucleotides: 8. The CDR3, as DNA: TGCGCCAGCAGCTTGGTCCAGACGGGACAGACCTACGAGCAGTACTTC. It is translated as CASSLVQTGQTYEQYF.

The chain recombines TRBV6-5 with TRBJ1-6; perhaps TRBD1 as D (5 bases). Trimming shortened V by 4 bases and J by 0 bases, and 10 bases separated the two germline ends. CDR3 length equals 16 residues. Germline CDR1 MNHEY, CDR2 SVGAGI. The CDR3 loop reads CASSSREGSYNSPLHF. CDR3 coding DNA: TGTGCCAGCAGTTCCAGGGAGGGCTCCTATAATTCACCCCTCCACTTT.

This clonotype occurred many times. The chain is built from TRBV11-2 and TRBJ2-1; no clear D gene. The V gene lost 4 bases and the J gene lost 6 bases, with 19 bases spanning the gap. CDR1 is SGHAT and CDR2 is FQNNGV in the germline V gene. The CDR3 loop spans 16 amino acids. The CDR3 sequence: CASSSEPTWKVNEQFF. Written as DNA, the CDR3 is TGTGCCAGCAGCTCCGAACCAACCTGGAAGGTCAATGAGCAGTTCTTC.